The source of this T cell receptor (beta chain) is a study of read filtering for tumor transcriptome and immune sequencing (TCRdb year 2020). About the study as a whole: Of the patients in the cohort, approximately 16 were male and more than 12 were female, and their mean age was 65.9 years, with a range of about 47 to 80. By revised international staging, roughly 8 patients were R-ISS I, some 16 were R-ISS II and about 7 were R-ISS III. Whole-transcriptome libraries were prepared with the TruSeq RNA Access Library Prep Kit after DNase treatment. Per sample, about 4.05 to 11 million TCR-region mapped reads were obtained with IR-seq, compared with only about 80 to 1,300 with RNA-seq. The study compared TCR repertoires from targeted immune repertoire sequencing and bulk whole-transcriptome sequencing run on the same bone marrow samples. As a main aim, a read-filtering strategy for immune repertoire data was addressed, with the specific question being whether clonotypes supported by a single read should be removed. Broader findings and caveats from the paper: In IR-seq, single-read clonotypes were 80% to 90% of clonotypes but around 3.2% of total reads; in RNA-seq they were approximately 73% of clonotypes and 35% to 45% of reads. Compared with RNA-seq, IR-seq captured clonotypes at much higher depth and more reliably, and a smaller IR-seq throughput was enough to identify most shared clonotypes. The sorted CD138-negative fraction was not purified T cells but a mixed bone marrow immune population. Removing single-read clonotypes increased the correlation between IR-seq and RNA-seq shared clonotype proportions.

Bone marrow was sampled from every patient at the time of active disease. Bone marrow mononuclear cells were isolated by Ficoll-Hypaque density gradient centrifugation. Myeloma plasma cells were removed and CD138-negative cells were collected by negative selection after labeling with CD138 magnetic microbeads on a MACS separator. The purity of the isolated cells was checked by flow cytometry with CD138 antibodies on an Attune NxT. TRIzol reagent was used to extract total RNA, which was then quantified with a NanoDrop spectrophotometer. Paired RNA-seq and IR-seq were performed on each patient's CD138-negative bone marrow sample. The Immunoverse kit was used to build TCR libraries from approximately 410 ng RNA, with molecular barcoded adaptors covering alpha/delta and beta/gamma chains. TCR library preparation was performed with the same RNA that was used for transcriptome sequencing. An Illumina HiSeq 4000 with 2 x 150 cycles was used to sequence the TCR libraries. The authors' pipeline ran thus. TCR reads were aligned to human V, D, J and C references and assembled into CDR3 clonotypes with MiXCR, including quality filtering and error correction. The tcR package in R was used for analysis of clonotype counts and gene usage diversity. Raw mapping reads were checked after the RNA-seq reads had been mapped by STAR aligner version 2.5.3a onto the human GRCh37 genome. To test how sequencing depth affects detected clonotypes, IR-seq fastq files were randomly downsampled with Seqtk 1.3. TCRdb trimmed the raw reads at Q25, called clones with MiXCR and kept productive beta chains. Rows are unified per CDR3 protein, each entry keeping the most common DNA and genes. These V and J calls rely on TCRdb rather than the paper's analysis. Here the sample has approximately 41,000 distinct CDR3 sequences; around 15% occur a single time. 30% of the sample is taken by the ten largest.

The CDR3 runs 14 amino acids, cysteine and phenylalanine included. The kept DNA is CDR3 alone, 42 bases in frame from the first base. The germline V gene (reference sequence) sets CDR1 to LGHDT and CDR2 to YNNKEL. This clonotype was observed a single time. No cognate antigen has been identified for it. A read error may account for a junction end that differs from germline. Sample: a population of CD138-negative cells sorted from bone marrow. This specimen's cell subset or site label, interpreted: bone marrow mononuclear cells depleted of CD138+ plasma/myeloma cells by negative magnetic selection. This receptor chain uses TRBV3-1 and TRBJ2-7; the D gene remains uncertain. This clonotype was obtained from a donor aged 40 or over with multiple myeloma. CDR3 protein: CANSHQGLSYEQYF. The DNA reads TGTGCCAACAGCCATCAAGGTCTCTCCTACGAGCAGTACTTC.